A single sample gave rise to the 16 T cell receptor beta chains below, sequenced in a study of CD8 T cells in ankylosing spondylitis. The study, taken as a whole, reports: Characteristic, it appeared, of ankylosing spondylitis blood was a TCR beta motif of roughly eight highly homologous variants.

One entry per CDR3 protein results from TCRdb running MiXCR on the 5' RACE reads. Here the sample spans about 330,000 distinct CDR3 sequences, roughly 8% being singletons. For these TCRs, the target antigens are not known. The sample taken for sequencing was blood, either unsorted or a sorted T cell fraction (not recorded which). The receptors originated from a male donor with ankylosing spondylitis.

The chain carries TRBV19 and TRBJ2-5; D is perhaps TRBD1 (5 bases). This CDR3 comprises 13 residues. Germline CDR1 is LNHDA and CDR2 is SQIVND (reference sequence). The V gene lost 5 bases and the J gene lost 5 bases, with 12 bases spanning the gap. The CDR3 nucleotides read TGTGCCAGTAGTTCAAACAGGCCGGAGACCCAGTACTTC. It is translated as CASSSNRPETQYF.

This clonotype was picked up one time. The chain uses TRBV15 and TRBJ2-2, with D perhaps matching TRBD1 or TRBD2 (6 bases each). CDR1 and CDR2 from the germline V gene are LNHNV and YYDKDF (reference sequence). The CDR3 spans 14 residues. V gave up 4 bases and J gave up 4 bases, with 10 bases separating them. CDR3 DNA: TGTGCCACCAGCACCGGAGGGGGCACCGGGGAGCTGTTTTTT. Protein product: CATSTGGGTGELFF.

This clonotype was counted at least ten times. The chain recombines TRBV4-2 with TRBJ1-4, with 8 bases matching TRBD1. The CDR3 totals 18 residues. V dropped 0 bases and J dropped 7; count of bases not matched to a gene: 13. Germline V gene lookup returns CDR1 LGHNA and CDR2 YNFKEQ. The CDR3 reads CASSQDGPWAGGIEKLFF. The CDR3, as DNA: TGTGCCAGCAGCCAAGATGGCCCCTGGGCAGGGGGCATTGAAAAACTGTTTTTT.

Note on this clonotype: This may be a read error: a much more frequent sequence differs by one nucleotide. For the CDR3, the DNA is TGTGCCAGCAGCCAACCAAACACCGGGGAGCTGTTTTTT. Its translation is CASSQPNTGELFF. The chain recombines TRBV3-1 with TRBJ2-2, with D unclear. V lost 2 bases and J 2 bases, leaving 3 bases between the germline ends. The CDR3 length is 13 residues. Germline CDR1 and CDR2: LGHDT and YNNKEL (reference sequence). Variable domain in full (rest from reference TRBV3-1 and TRBJ2-2): DTAVSQTPKYLVTQMGNDKSIKCEQNLGHDTMYWYKQDSKKFLKIMFSYNNKELIINETVPNRFSPKSPDKAHLNLHINSLELGDSAVYFCASSQPNTGELFFGEGSRLTVL.

This clonotype has more than one count but fewer than ten. The chain uses TRBV4-3 and TRBJ2-4; a possible D gene is TRBD1 (5 bases). Germline V gene lookup returns CDR1 LGHNA and CDR2 YSLEER. CDR3 length: 13 residues. Trimming stripped 5 bases from V and 8 bases from J, with 13 bases between. CDR3: CASSEWLGDIQYF. CDR3 bases: TGCGCCAGCAGCGAATGGTTAGGGGACATTCAGTACTTC.

This clonotype was seen many times. The V call is TRBV7-6, the J call TRBJ2-7; 13 bases line up with TRBD2. The length of the CDR3 is 15 residues. V trimming: 5 bases; J trimming: 2 bases; junction bases outside the gene matches: 3. Germline V gene lookup returns CDR1 SGHVS and CDR2 FNYEAQ. The CDR3 DNA reads as TGTGCCAGCAGCCGAGGACTAGCGGGAGCCTACGAGCAGTACTTC. Protein: CASSRGLAGAYEQYF.

The chain carries TRBV12-3 or TRBV12-4 and TRBJ2-1, with 11 positions matching TRBD2. The CDR3 has 15 residues. Trimming cost V 5 bases and J 5 bases; bases outside gene matches: 5. Here the CDR3 reads CASSVPTSGDNEQFF. The CDR3 region has the DNA TGTGCCAGCAGTGTACCGACTAGCGGGGACAATGAGCAGTTCTTC.

This clonotype was picked up a small number of times. The chain combines TRBV7-2 with TRBJ2-1, with 14 bases lining up with TRBD2. The germline gives CDR1 SGHTA, CDR2 FQGNSA. J gave up 10 bases and V 5 bases, and 7 bases lay outside the gene matches. This CDR3 has 15 residues. CDR3 nucleotides: TGTGCCAGCAGCCCGGGACTAGCGGGAGATCCGGAGCAGTTCTTC. Residues: CASSPGLAGDPEQFF.

The chain's CDR3 is CASSDRPGQGLYGYTF. The CDR3 nucleotides read TGTGCCAGCAGTGATAGACCGGGACAGGGCCTATATGGCTACACCTTC. J is TRBJ1-2 and V is TRBV6-4; TRBD1 agrees at 9 bases. The CDR3 spans 16 residues. The V gene's germline CDR1 is MRHNA and CDR2 SNTAGT. The V segment lost 3 bases and the J segment 5 bases; nucleotides outside the gene matches: 10.

This clonotype was seen a handful of times. This chain connects TRBV7-3 to TRBJ2-3; perhaps TRBD2 as D (5 bases). CDR3 length: 16 amino acids. V shed 1 base and J shed 0 bases, with 11 bases lying between them. Germline V lookup: CDR1 SGHTA, CDR2 FQGTGA. The CDR3 bases are TGTGCCAGCAGCTTAATATCTAGCAGCAGCACAGATACGCAGTATTTT. Translation: CASSLISSSSTDTQYF.

This sequence joins TRBV9 and TRBJ1-2; D gene uncertain. Germline-derived CDR1 and CDR2 are SGDLS and YYNGEE. This CDR3 region has 13 residues. V lost 3 bases and J 2 bases, leaving 8 bases between the germline ends. CDR3 protein: CASSASRNYGYTF. The CDR3 DNA follows: TGTGCCAGCAGCGCCTCCCGGAACTATGGCTACACCTTC.

The J gene is TRBJ2-1, the V gene TRBV18; 11 bases agree with TRBD2. This CDR3 is 16 amino acids long. The junction had 4 bases not matched to a gene; V was cut back by 0 bases and J by 6 bases. Germline assignment: CDR1 KGHSH and CDR2 LQKENI. The CDR3 DNA reads TGTGCCAGCTCACCACCACTAGCGGGAGTGGGCAATGAGCAGTTCTTC. It codes for CASSPPLAGVGNEQFF.

The chain links TRBV5-1 to TRBJ2-3; 14 bases are a match to TRBD2. Germline V CDR1 and CDR2: SGHRS, YFSETQ. The CDR3 runs to 18 residues. V was clipped by 3 bases and J by 1 base; unmatched bases: 7. CDR3 DNA: TGCGCCAGCAGCTGGGCTTTGACTAGCGGGAGGGGCACAGATACGCAGTATTTT. Translating gives CASSWALTSGRGTDTQYF.

This clonotype was counted many times. The genes are TRBV4-2 and TRBJ2-7; D is perhaps TRBD2 (6 bases). V was pared by 0 bases and J by 2 bases, with 11 bases between. CDR1 is LGHNA and CDR2 is YNFKEQ in the germline V gene. The CDR3 contains 15 residues. CDR3 in DNA: TGTGCCAGCAGCCAAGAGGTGGGGGGAGCCTACGAGCAGTACTTC. It codes for CASSQEVGGAYEQYF.

In this sample, this clonotype turned up a few times. The J gene is TRBJ1-3, the V gene TRBV18; 7 positions agree with TRBD1. CDR1 KGHSH and CDR2 LQKENI come from the germline V gene. Unmatched junction bases numbered 5, after V lost 6 bases and J lost 0 bases. This CDR3 has 15 residues. CDR3 region: CASSPRGDSGNTIYF. The CDR3 bases are TGTGCCAGCTCTCCCAGGGGGGACTCTGGAAACACCATATATTTT.

V and J are TRBV29-1 and TRBJ1-2; D might be TRBD1 (5 bases). Trimming shortened V by 6 bases and J by 4 bases, and 15 bases separated the two germline ends. Per the germline V gene, CDR1 is SQVTM and CDR2 is ANQGSEA. This CDR3 region has 13 residues. The CDR3 loop reads CSVGGGLTYGYTF. The CDR3 DNA reads TGCAGCGTCGGCGGGGGGTTGACCTATGGCTACACCTTC. The full variable domain, in which reference TRBV29-1 and TRBJ1-2 provide the parts outside the CDR3, is SAVISQKPSRDICQRGTSLTIQCQVDSQVTMMFWYRQQPGQSLTLIATANQGSEATYESGFVIDKFPISRPNLTFSTLTVSNMSPEDSSIYLCSVGGGLTYGYTFGSGTRLTVV.